Reported below is one TCR beta chain. The antigen is unknown. Clones were read by immunoSEQ multiplex PCR, and TCRdb kept only the in-frame ones, dropping some. The sample consists of about 200,000 clones, 75% to 85% of them appearing once. The sample is drawn from a study of cytomegalovirus exposure and HLA in healthy donors. V was trimmed by 6 bases and J by 2 bases, leaving 11 bases between them. From germline, CDR1 is MNHNY and CDR2 SVGAGI (reference sequence). The CDR3 spans 13 residues. General study findings and limits: TCR beta chains numbering some 160 were designated cytomegalovirus-associated.

The receptor was isolated from a woman in her twenties or thirties in good health and CMV-seropositive. Sequenced material: PBMCs. This chain connects TRBV6-6 to TRBJ2-7, with TRBD1 as a possible D gene (6 bases). Here the CDR3 reads CASSPDRPYEQYF. The CDR3 DNA reads TGTGCCAGCAGCCCGGACAGACCCTACGAGCAGTACTTC.